This passage covers 14 T cell receptor beta chains from one sample sequenced in a study of OX40 agonist ivuxolimab in advanced cancers. Libraries were prepared by immunoSEQ multiplex PCR; TCRdb keeps only in-frame clonotypes and omits some of them. The data contain approximately 76,000 clones, over 75% of them singletons. The sample was CD4+ or CD8+ T cells sorted from blood, taken in a trial of the OX40 agonist ivuxolimab. All receptors come from an adult with an advanced solid tumor such as melanoma, head and neck, liver or kidney cancer.

The chain employs TRBV18 and TRBJ2-3; 9 nucleotides match TRBD2. V was pared by 3 bases and J by 1 base, with 2 bases of the junction left unmatched. This CDR3 is built from 15 residues. From germline, CDR1 is KGHSH and CDR2 LQKENI. CDR3 region: CASSPASGGTDTQYF. CDR3 nucleotide sequence: TGTGCCAGCTCACCGGCTAGCGGGGGCACAGATACGCAGTATTTT.

The chain uses TRBV4-2 and TRBJ1-1; perhaps TRBD1 as D (5 bases). Germline V gene sequence: CDR1 LGHNA, CDR2 YNFKEQ. The length of the CDR3 is 16 residues. Trimming shortened V by 3 bases and J by 0 bases, and 14 bases separated the two germline ends. CDR3 sequence (DNA): TGTGCCAGCAGCCATGGGTCGGGGGGGATGAACACTGAAGCTTTCTTT. It codes for CASSHGSGGMNTEAFF.

This clone has a single count. V is TRBV11-2 and J is TRBJ2-3; 8 nucleotides match TRBD2. Germline CDR1 reads SGHAT; CDR2 reads FQNNGV. J lost 1 base, V lost 0 bases, and 6 bases had no gene match. The CDR3 runs to 17 residues. CDR3 sequence (DNA): TGTGCCAGCAGCTTAGAGATCCGGCGGGGGGGCACAGATACGCAGTATTTT. Its translation: CASSLEIRRGGTDTQYF. The entire variable domain, with the rest obtained from reference TRBV11-2 and TRBJ2-3, is as follows: EAGVAQSPRYKIIEKRQSVAFWCNPISGHATLYWYQQILGQGPKLLIQFQNNGVVDDSQLPKDRFSAERLKGVDSTLKIQPAKLEDSAVYLCASSLEIRRGGTDTQYFGPGTRLTVL.

This sequence joins TRBV19 and TRBJ2-3; no definite D call. This CDR3 has 14 residues. The V end was cut by 7 bases, the J end by 3 bases, with 14 bases between. Germline values: CDR1 LNHDA, CDR2 SQIVND (reference sequence). CDR3 nucleotide sequence: TGTGCCAGTACCCTGGGAACTAATACAGATACGCAGTATTTT. Translation gives CASTLGTNTDTQYF.

V gene TRBV30 combines with J gene TRBJ1-2; D is undetermined. CDR1 and CDR2 (germline): GTSNPN, SVGIG (reference sequence). The CDR3 runs 12 residues. Trimming cost V 3 bases and J 10 bases, with 15 bases left between them. CDR3 in amino acids: CAWSAPVSHYTF. CDR3 coding DNA: TGTGCCTGGAGCGCCCCTGTTAGTCACTACACCTTC.

The chain is built from TRBV7-3 and TRBJ1-1, with D perhaps matching TRBD1 (5 bases). The germline V gene encodes CDR1 SGHTA and CDR2 FQGTGA. There are 14 residues in the CDR3. Trimming removed 4 bases from V and 3 bases from J, with 12 bases in between. The CDR3 DNA reads TGTGCCAGCAGCTCCCTCGGGGGGGACACTGAAGCTTTCTTT. As protein: CASSSLGGDTEAFF.

Comment on this clone: This CDR3 is also generated by other DNA sequences in the sample. The CDR3 spells CASSYGASSGNTIYF. The CDR3, as DNA: TGTGCCAGCAGTTACGGGGCCAGTTCTGGAAACACCATATATTTT. The chain joins TRBV6-5 to TRBJ1-3, with D tentatively TRBD1 (5 bases). From germline, CDR1 is MNHEY and CDR2 SVGAGI. The CDR3 totals 15 residues. The V end lost 2 bases, the J end lost 1 base, and 9 bases lay between the germline ends.

The chain links TRBV10-1 to TRBJ1-1; no definite D call. CDR1 is WNHNN, CDR2 SYGVQD, per germline (reference sequence). CDR3 length equals 12 residues. Between the trimmed V and J ends, which lost 3 bases and 8 bases, there was a span of 10 bases. CDR3 loop: CASSETITEAFF. CDR3 DNA sequence: TGCGCCAGCAGTGAAACTATAACCGAAGCTTTCTTT.

This clone was recorded only once. The V and J genes are TRBV6-6 and TRBJ2-7; D may be TRBD1 (6 bases). The length of the CDR3 is 14 residues. V lost 2 bases and J 7 bases, leaving 15 bases between the germline ends. Germline V gene sequence: CDR1 MNHNY, CDR2 SVGAGI (reference sequence). The CDR3 reads CASSYANQGKEQYF. The DNA of the CDR3 is TGTGCCAGCAGTTACGCGAATCAGGGGAAGGAGCAGTACTTC.

CDR3: CASSQARTLGIQYF. CDR3 DNA sequence: TGCGCCAGCAGCCAAGCTCGTACCTTAGGCATTCAGTACTTC. The rearrangement links TRBV4-1 to TRBJ2-4; D not certain. CDR1 and CDR2 (germline): MGHRA, YSYEKL. This CDR3 is 14 amino acids long. Trimming stripped 1 base from V and 9 bases from J, with 13 bases between.

This clone was picked up many times. V usage is TRBV4-3 and J usage is TRBJ2-3; 9 nucleotides line up with TRBD2. This CDR3 has 15 residues. From germline, CDR1 is LGHNA and CDR2 YSLEER. V was clipped by 4 bases and J by 1 base; unmatched bases: 3. This chain's CDR3 is CASSLSSGGTDTQYF. CDR3 sequence (DNA): TGCGCCAGCAGCCTGTCTAGCGGGGGCACAGATACGCAGTATTTT.

The chain uses TRBV7-9 and TRBJ1-6, with D uncertain. The CDR3 is made up of 15 amino acids. The V end was cut by 5 bases, the J end by 11 bases, with 19 bases between. Germline CDR1 reads SEHNR; CDR2 reads FQNEAQ (reference sequence). For the CDR3, the DNA is TGTGCCAGCAGCGCACCGGCGGGCCCCCGGCCACCCCTCCACTTT. Translating gives CASSAPAGPRPPLHF.

The chain's CDR3 is CASSIGTGTSVYNEQFF. The CDR3 nucleotides read TGTGCCAGTAGTATAGGGACCGGGACTAGCGTTTACAATGAGCAGTTCTTC. This chain uses TRBV19 with TRBJ2-1; the match to TRBD2 covers 10 bases. Germline V gene lookup returns CDR1 LNHDA and CDR2 SQIVND (reference sequence). CDR3 length: 17 residues. Trimming took 1 base from V and 4 from J; bases not matched to a gene: 7.

This clone was observed a handful of times. The chain employs TRBV19 and TRBJ1-2; no firm D call. The V gene's germline CDR1 is LNHDA and CDR2 SQIVND (reference sequence). Trimming stripped 7 bases from V and 0 bases from J, with 15 bases between. The CDR3 runs 15 residues. The CDR3: CASTPRRGANYGYTF. The CDR3, as DNA: TGTGCCAGTACCCCCCGGCGTGGGGCTAACTATGGCTACACCTTC. Supplemented by reference TRBV19 and TRBJ1-2, the full variable domain reads DGGITQSPKYLFRKEGQNVTLSCEQNLNHDAMYWYRQDPGQGLRLIYYSQIVNDFQKGDIAEGYSVSREKKESFPLTVTSAQKNPTAFYLCASTPRRGANYGYTFGSGTRLTVV.